The rows below give T cell receptor beta chains drawn from one sample of a study of blood T cell repertoires in COVID-19. The method was immunoSEQ multiplex PCR; TCRdb's version includes in-frame clones alone and lacks a portion of them. The sample carries 200,000 or so clones, around 92% recorded once. Sequenced: PBMCs or T cells enriched from blood (not recorded which). The receptors come from a woman under 30 who had recovered from COVID-19. Both conserved end residues are part of each CDR3. A D gene is named only where the DNA matches it firmly. Some rows have no size entry. The others give once, few or many, or a class for an expanded clone.

j_call: TRBJ2-2
v_call: TRBV5-1
d_call: TRBD1
clone_size: .
cdr3_aa: CASSLKTGTTGELFF
cdr3_nt: TGCGCCAGCAGCTTGAAGACAGGGACGACCGGGGAGCTGTTTTTT

j_call: TRBJ1-6
v_call: TRBV6-5
d_call: .
clone_size: few
cdr3_aa: CASSYSFTGHSPLHF
cdr3_nt: TGTGCCAGCAGTTACTCGTTTACAGGTCACTCACCCCTCCACTTT

j_call: TRBJ2-7
v_call: TRBV5-1
d_call: TRBD1
clone_size: .
cdr3_aa: CASSSPSGTGEEQYF
cdr3_nt: TGCGCCAGCAGCTCTCCGAGTGGGACAGGGGAAGAGCAGTACTTC

j_call: TRBJ2-2
v_call: TRBV5-4
d_call: .
clone_size: .
cdr3_aa: CASSLQGELFF
cdr3_nt: TGTGCCAGCAGCTTGCAGGGGGAGCTGTTTTTT

j_call: TRBJ1-2
v_call: TRBV28
d_call: .
clone_size: few
cdr3_aa: CASSLSDRSTNYGYTF
cdr3_nt: TGTGCCAGCAGTTTAAGTGACAGGTCCACTAACTATGGCTACACCTTC

j_call: TRBJ2-1
v_call: TRBV13
d_call: .
clone_size: .
cdr3_aa: CASSFRQGLNNEQFF
cdr3_nt: TGTGCCAGCAGCTTCAGGCAGGGGCTCAACAATGAGCAGTTCTTC

j_call: TRBJ1-2
v_call: TRBV25-1
d_call: TRBD1
clone_size: .
cdr3_aa: CASLGQVYYGYTF
cdr3_nt: TGTGCCAGCCTTGGACAGGTTTACTATGGCTACACCTTC

j_call: TRBJ2-1
v_call: TRBV19
d_call: TRBD1
clone_size: .
cdr3_aa: CATLDRGHHNEQFF
cdr3_nt: TGTGCCACCTTGGACAGGGGGCACCACAATGAGCAGTTCTTC

j_call: TRBJ2-3
v_call: TRBV28
d_call: TRBD2
clone_size: .
cdr3_aa: CASSLSFSGVLTDTQYF
cdr3_nt: TGTGCCAGCAGTTTATCGTTTAGCGGGGTCCTCACAGATACGCAGTATTTT

j_call: TRBJ2-5
v_call: TRBV5-1
d_call: TRBD1
clone_size: .
cdr3_aa: CASSFGDRQETQYF
cdr3_nt: TGCGCCAGCAGCTTCGGGGACAGACAGGAGACCCAGTACTTC

j_call: TRBJ2-5
v_call: TRBV2
d_call: .
clone_size: few
cdr3_aa: CASSREVQETQYF
cdr3_nt: TGTGCCAGCAGTCGCGAGGTCCAAGAGACCCAGTACTTC

j_call: TRBJ2-7
v_call: TRBV5-1
d_call: TRBD1
clone_size: .
cdr3_aa: CASSFGTGSYEQYF
cdr3_nt: TGCGCCAGCAGCTTCGGGACAGGCTCCTACGAGCAGTACTTC

j_call: TRBJ1-2
v_call: TRBV2
d_call: .
clone_size: .
cdr3_aa: CASSRDIYYGYTF
cdr3_nt: TGTGCCAGCAGTCGGGACATATACTATGGCTACACCTTC

j_call: TRBJ1-6
v_call: TRBV10-3
d_call: TRBD1
clone_size: .
cdr3_aa: CAIGTDNSPLHF
cdr3_nt: TGTGCCATCGGGACAGATAATTCACCCCTCCACTTT

j_call: TRBJ1-1
v_call: TRBV12-3/TRBV12-4
d_call: TRBD1
clone_size: .
cdr3_aa: CASTNRGPEAFF
cdr3_nt: TGTGCCAGCACTAACAGGGGCCCCGAAGCTTTCTTT

j_call: TRBJ1-1
v_call: TRBV5-1
d_call: .
clone_size: .
cdr3_aa: CASRAGADTEAFF
cdr3_nt: TGCGCCAGCAGGGCAGGGGCCGACACTGAAGCTTTCTTT

j_call: TRBJ1-1
v_call: TRBV28
d_call: .
clone_size: once
cdr3_aa: CASSTTAEAFF
cdr3_nt: TGTGCCAGCAGTACAACAGCTGAAGCTTTCTTT

j_call: TRBJ2-1
v_call: TRBV14
d_call: TRBD1
clone_size: .
cdr3_aa: CASSHPPGTDINEQFF
cdr3_nt: TGTGCCAGCAGCCACCCACCAGGGACAGATATCAATGAGCAGTTCTTC

j_call: TRBJ2-1
v_call: TRBV6-4
d_call: TRBD2
clone_size: .
cdr3_aa: CASSEGTSGDNEQFF
cdr3_nt: TGTGCCAGCAGTGAAGGGACTAGCGGGGACAATGAGCAGTTCTTC

j_call: TRBJ1-5
v_call: TRBV6-5
d_call: .
clone_size: .
cdr3_aa: CASSHYRADSNQPQHF
cdr3_nt: TGTGCCAGCAGTCACTACAGGGCAGATAGCAATCAGCCCCAGCATTTT

j_call: TRBJ2-3
v_call: TRBV27
d_call: .
clone_size: once
cdr3_aa: CASRGRGYSSTDTQYF
cdr3_nt: TGTGCCAGCAGGGGTAGGGGGTACAGCAGCACAGATACGCAGTATTTT

j_call: TRBJ2-7
v_call: TRBV5-3
d_call: .
clone_size: once
cdr3_aa: CARSLAPGGPTYEQYF
cdr3_nt: TGTGCCAGAAGCTTGGCCCCCGGGGGTCCTACCTACGAGCAGTACTTC

j_call: TRBJ1-1
v_call: TRBV2
d_call: TRBD1
clone_size: once
cdr3_aa: CASRDDRALGNTEAFF
cdr3_nt: TGTGCCAGCAGAGATGACAGGGCTCTAGGGAACACTGAAGCTTTCTTT

j_call: TRBJ2-1
v_call: TRBV10-3
d_call: TRBD1
clone_size: once
cdr3_aa: CAIGTGDNNEQFF
cdr3_nt: TGTGCCATCGGGACAGGGGATAACAATGAGCAGTTCTTC

j_call: TRBJ2-5
v_call: TRBV7-2
d_call: TRBD1
clone_size: .
cdr3_aa: CASSTDRAETQYF
cdr3_nt: TGTGCCAGCAGCACGGACAGGGCAGAGACCCAGTACTTC

j_call: TRBJ1-2
v_call: TRBV9
d_call: TRBD1
clone_size: .
cdr3_aa: CASSVPRTGGYGYTF
cdr3_nt: TGTGCCAGCAGCGTACCCAGGACAGGGGGCTACGGCTACACCTTC

j_call: TRBJ1-1
v_call: TRBV27
d_call: .
clone_size: .
cdr3_aa: CASSLIAGVTETGSLKNTEAFF
cdr3_nt: TGTGCCAGCAGTTTGATAGCCGGCGTTACGGAAACAGGGAGCCTTAAAAACACTGAAGCTTTCTTT

j_call: TRBJ1-5
v_call: TRBV5-1
d_call: TRBD1
clone_size: .
cdr3_aa: CASSLASATGSGEYSNQPQHF
cdr3_nt: TGCGCCAGCAGCTTGGCCTCTGCGACAGGGTCGGGGGAATATAGCAATCAGCCCCAGCATTTT

j_call: TRBJ2-3
v_call: TRBV4-1
d_call: TRBD2
clone_size: .
cdr3_aa: CASSQDPTPVAGGPDTQYF
cdr3_nt: TGCGCCAGCAGCCAAGATCCCACCCCAGTAGCGGGGGGGCCCGATACGCAGTATTTT

j_call: TRBJ2-7
v_call: TRBV5-1
d_call: TRBD2
clone_size: .
cdr3_aa: CASSISGGPYEQYF
cdr3_nt: TGCGCCAGCAGCATTAGCGGGGGGCCGTACGAGCAGTACTTC

j_call: TRBJ2-2
v_call: TRBV5-4
d_call: .
clone_size: .
cdr3_aa: CASSLGLAGTGELFF
cdr3_nt: TGTGCCAGCAGCTTGGGGCTGGCGGGCACCGGGGAGCTGTTTTTT

j_call: TRBJ1-2
v_call: TRBV12-5
d_call: .
clone_size: .
cdr3_aa: CASGLVLSGYTF
cdr3_nt: TGTGCTAGTGGTTTGGTACTAAGTGGCTACACCTTC

j_call: TRBJ1-5
v_call: TRBV7-6
d_call: TRBD1
clone_size: .
cdr3_aa: CASSLMTGASHQAYSNQPQHF
cdr3_nt: TGTGCCAGCAGCTTAATGACAGGGGCGTCCCATCAAGCGTATAGCAATCAGCCCCAGCATTTT

j_call: TRBJ1-5
v_call: TRBV24-1
d_call: .
clone_size: .
cdr3_aa: CATSEDSHQPQHF
cdr3_nt: TGTGCCACCAGTGAGGACAGTCATCAGCCCCAGCATTTT

j_call: TRBJ1-1
v_call: TRBV7-9
d_call: .
clone_size: .
cdr3_aa: CASSTSLTVNTEAFF
cdr3_nt: TGTGCCAGCAGCACATCCTTGACAGTGAACACTGAAGCTTTCTTT

j_call: TRBJ2-1
v_call: TRBV7-9
d_call: .
clone_size: .
cdr3_aa: CASSLEATGNEQFF
cdr3_nt: TGTGCCAGCAGCTTAGAGGCTACGGGGAATGAGCAGTTCTTC

j_call: TRBJ1-2
v_call: TRBV11-2
d_call: .
clone_size: .
cdr3_aa: CASSLGRGRRNSIYGYTF
cdr3_nt: TGTGCCAGCAGCTTAGGAAGGGGCAGACGGAACTCTATCTATGGCTACACCTTC

j_call: TRBJ2-2
v_call: TRBV9
d_call: .
clone_size: .
cdr3_aa: CASSPRQAANTGELFF
cdr3_nt: TGTGCCAGCAGCCCCCGACAGGCCGCGAACACCGGGGAGCTGTTTTTT

j_call: TRBJ1-5
v_call: TRBV23-1
d_call: .
clone_size: .
cdr3_aa: CASSPLLPRPEGRNQPQHF
cdr3_nt: TGCGCCAGCAGTCCCCTACTCCCCAGGCCGGAGGGAAGGAATCAGCCCCAGCATTTT

j_call: TRBJ2-1
v_call: TRBV20-1
d_call: TRBD2
clone_size: .
cdr3_aa: CSASPGVRTSVRNEQFF
cdr3_nt: TGCAGTGCTAGTCCAGGGGTTCGGACTAGCGTGCGGAATGAGCAGTTCTTC

j_call: TRBJ1-2
v_call: TRBV2
d_call: .
clone_size: few
cdr3_aa: CASSSDIYGYTF
cdr3_nt: TGTGCCAGCAGTTCGGACATCTATGGCTACACCTTC

j_call: TRBJ1-3
v_call: TRBV30
d_call: .
clone_size: .
cdr3_aa: CAWKRSSGNTIYF
cdr3_nt: TGTGCCTGGAAGCGGTCGTCAGGAAACACCATATATTTT

j_call: TRBJ1-4
v_call: TRBV4-1
d_call: .
clone_size: .
cdr3_aa: CASSQDLRGLGEKLFF
cdr3_nt: TGCGCCAGCAGCCAAGATCTCAGGGGCTTGGGCGAAAAACTGTTTTTT

j_call: TRBJ1-2
v_call: TRBV28
d_call: TRBD1
clone_size: once
cdr3_aa: CASIDRGQGGYTF
cdr3_nt: TGTGCCAGCATTGACAGGGGGCAAGGTGGCTACACCTTC

j_call: TRBJ1-5
v_call: TRBV5-5
d_call: TRBD1
clone_size: .
cdr3_aa: CASSFRGDQPQHF
cdr3_nt: TGTGCCAGCAGCTTCAGGGGGGACCAGCCCCAGCATTTT

j_call: TRBJ2-3
v_call: TRBV24-1
d_call: .
clone_size: .
cdr3_aa: CATSELHGLTDTQYF
cdr3_nt: TGTGCCACCAGTGAGTTACACGGACTCACAGATACGCAGTATTTT

j_call: TRBJ1-1
v_call: TRBV3-1/TRBV3-2
d_call: .
clone_size: .
cdr3_aa: CASSFRASEAFF
cdr3_nt: TGTGCCAGCAGTTTTCGAGCATCTGAAGCTTTCTTT

j_call: TRBJ2-3
v_call: TRBV15
d_call: TRBD2
clone_size: once
cdr3_aa: CATSHTVSGGAADTQYF
cdr3_nt: TGTGCCACCAGCCATACTGTGAGCGGGGGGGCTGCAGATACGCAGTATTTT

j_call: TRBJ2-7
v_call: TRBV9
d_call: TRBD2
clone_size: .
cdr3_aa: CASSLLAGVSYEQYF
cdr3_nt: TGTGCCAGCAGCCTACTAGCGGGGGTCTCCTACGAGCAGTACTTC

j_call: TRBJ1-5
v_call: TRBV6-5
d_call: .
clone_size: .
cdr3_aa: CASSSGQGTNQPQHF
cdr3_nt: TGTGCCAGCAGTTCGGGGCAGGGGACAAATCAGCCCCAGCATTTT

j_call: TRBJ1-1
v_call: TRBV29-1
d_call: .
clone_size: .
cdr3_aa: CSLSGFKMNTEAFF
cdr3_nt: TGCAGCCTGTCCGGGTTTAAGATGAACACTGAAGCTTTCTTT

j_call: TRBJ2-1
v_call: TRBV5-1
d_call: .
clone_size: .
cdr3_aa: CASSPDIYNEQFF
cdr3_nt: TGCGCCAGCAGCCCGGACATATACAATGAGCAGTTCTTC

j_call: TRBJ2-1
v_call: TRBV7-9
d_call: TRBD1
clone_size: .
cdr3_aa: CARTGKNNEQFF
cdr3_nt: TGTGCCAGGACAGGGAAGAACAATGAGCAGTTCTTC

j_call: TRBJ2-6
v_call: TRBV2
d_call: TRBD1
clone_size: .
cdr3_aa: CASSRLQGAGANVLTF
cdr3_nt: TGTGCCAGCAGCCGACTTCAGGGGGCTGGGGCCAACGTCCTGACTTTC

j_call: TRBJ1-6
v_call: TRBV28
d_call: .
clone_size: .
cdr3_aa: CASSLPGLNNSPLHF
cdr3_nt: TGTGCCAGCAGTTTACCCGGACTCAATAATTCACCCCTCCACTTT

j_call: TRBJ1-1
v_call: TRBV5-4
d_call: .
clone_size: .
cdr3_aa: CASSLRKTGLNTEAFF
cdr3_nt: TGTGCCAGCAGCTTGAGAAAAACAGGGCTGAACACTGAAGCTTTCTTT